Below, 28 T cell receptor beta chains from the same sample are listed, as sequenced in a study of cytomegalovirus exposure and HLA in healthy donors. This PCR relied on a set of 60 Vbeta primers and 13 Jbeta primers. Assay used: immunoSEQ multiplex PCR; TCRdb lists only in-frame clones, some missing. The sample has 200,000 to 250,000 clones, under 80% seen once. Input material: PBMCs. These receptors were obtained from a girl aged 2 to 9 in good health and CMV-seronegative.

The chain carries TRBV30 and TRBJ1-1; D gene uncertain. The CDR3 runs to 14 residues. Germline CDR1 is GTSNPN and CDR2 is SVGIG (reference sequence). Deletions cut 2 bases from V and 2 bases from J, with 12 bases between. This CDR3 reads CAWSRTDKNTEAFF. For the CDR3, the DNA is TGTGCCTGGAGTCGCACAGATAAAAACACTGAAGCTTTCTTT.

This clone is a singleton in its sample. The chain employs TRBV5-1 and TRBJ2-3; a possible D gene is TRBD1 (6 bases). There are 15 residues in the CDR3. V was clipped by 4 bases and J by 5 bases, with 17 bases between them. Germline CDR1 SGHRS, CDR2 YFSETQ. The CDR3 nucleotides are TGCGCCAGCAGCCCAGGACAGATCACAAGAGATACGCAGTATTTT. Its protein product is CASSPGQITRDTQYF.

This rearrangement joins TRBV25-1 to TRBJ1-2; 7 bases are a match to TRBD1. V was clipped by 5 bases and J by 0 bases; unmatched bases: 6. Germline lookup yields CDR1 MGHDK and CDR2 SYGVNS. The CDR3 is 15 amino acids. CDR3 nucleotide sequence: TGTGCCAGCAGTCAGACAGGGAGTACTAACTATGGCTACACCTTC. Translated, it gives CASSQTGSTNYGYTF.

The chain employs TRBV19 and TRBJ1-2; perhaps TRBD1 as D (6 bases). V dropped 8 bases and J dropped 6 bases, with 19 bases sitting between them. This CDR3 is 14 amino acids long. Germline V lookup: CDR1 LNHDA, CDR2 SQIVND (reference sequence). The CDR3 coding sequence is TGTGCCAGTCGACAGGTACCCCTAACCCATGGCTACACCTTC. Its translation: CASRQVPLTHGYTF.

The V and J genes are TRBV10-3 and TRBJ2-7, with 9 bases identical to TRBD2. With 8 bases clipped from V and 6 bases from J, the junction kept 8 bases outside the gene matches. Germline lookup yields CDR1 ENHRY and CDR2 SYGVKD. The CDR3 length is 13 residues. CDR3 residues: CAISSGILAEQYF. The CDR3 DNA reads as TGTGCCATCTCTAGCGGGATCCTCGCCGAGCAGTACTTC.

The chain joins TRBV19 to TRBJ2-7; D is perhaps TRBD2 (6 bases). From germline, CDR1 is LNHDA and CDR2 SQIVND (reference sequence). Trimming pared 4 bases from V and 3 bases from J, leaving 16 bases between. The CDR3 length is 15 residues. Written as DNA, the CDR3 is TGTGCCAGTAGTAACGAGGGAGGACCTTACTACGAGCAGTACTTC. It specifies CASSNEGGPYYEQYF.

The chain has TRBV6-6 and TRBJ2-2; tentatively, D is TRBD2 (5 bases). Trimming took off 0 bases at V and 3 bases at J, with 5 bases between the two ends. Germline values: CDR1 MNHNY, CDR2 SVGAGI (reference sequence). There are 14 residues in the CDR3. CDR3 residues: CASSYSRDTGELFF. The CDR3, as DNA: TGTGCCAGCAGTTACTCGAGGGACACCGGGGAGCTGTTTTTT.

This clone was seen a handful of times. The chain links TRBV29-1 to TRBJ2-7, with D perhaps TRBD2 (5 bases). Trimming left V 6 bases short and J 3 bases short, with 15 bases between. The CDR3 loop spans 13 amino acids. The germline CDR1 and CDR2 sequences are SQVTM and ANQGSEA. CDR3 DNA sequence: TGCAGCGTGGGAGACGGGAAAATCTACGAGCAGTACTTC. Protein sequence: CSVGDGKIYEQYF.

To note about this clone: Its ends do not fully match the called genes, so a read error is possible. The chain recombines TRBV7-9 with TRBJ1-1; 7 bases line up with TRBD1. The germline V gene has CDR1 SEHNR and CDR2 FQNEAQ (reference sequence). The CDR3 is 15 residues long. This CDR3 is CSSSPENRGNTEAFF. The CDR3 region has the DNA TGTTCCAGCAGCCCAGAAAACAGGGGAAACACTGAAGCTTTCTTT.

The rearrangement links TRBV11-3 to TRBJ2-1, with D possibly matching TRBD2 (5 bases). CDR1 is SGHNT, CDR2 YENEEA, per germline. V lost 1 base, J lost 0 bases, and 7 bases lay in between. The CDR3 has 15 residues. The CDR3 sequence is CASSLGRDSYNEQFF. The DNA for the CDR3 is TGTGCCAGCAGCTTAGGTCGGGACTCCTACAATGAGCAGTTCTTC. Looking up the rest from reference TRBV11-3 and TRBJ2-1 gives the full variable domain: EAGVVQSPRYKIIEKKQPVAFWCNPISGHNTLYWYLQNLGQGPELLIRYENEEAVDDSQLPKDRFSAERLKGVDSTLKIQPAELGDSAVYLCASSLGRDSYNEQFFGPGTRLTVL.

The chain couples TRBV19 to TRBJ2-7, with 8 bases lining up with TRBD1. Germline lookup yields CDR1 LNHDA and CDR2 SQIVND (reference sequence). The CDR3 totals 14 residues. V was pared by 1 base and J by 6 bases, with 5 bases of the junction left unmatched. The DNA of the CDR3 is TGTGCCAGTAGTATAGCGGAGACAGGGGCCGAGCAGTACTTC. As protein: CASSIAETGAEQYF. The complete variable domain, with remaining parts taken from reference TRBV19 and TRBJ2-7, reads DGGITQSPKYLFRKEGQNVTLSCEQNLNHDAMYWYRQDPGQGLRLIYYSQIVNDFQKGDIAEGYSVSREKKESFPLTVTSAQKNPTAFYLCASSIAETGAEQYFGPGTRLTVT.

This clone was detected once. This rearrangement joins TRBV30 to TRBJ2-7, with 8 bases identical to TRBD2. Germline CDR1 GTSNPN, CDR2 SVGIG (reference sequence). The CDR3 has 15 amino acids. CDR3 nucleotide sequence: TGTGCTCCTCAACCCCAACCGGGAGGGCCATACGAGCAGTACTTC. Encoded protein: CAPQPQPGGPYEQYF.

V gene TRBV6-1 combines with J gene TRBJ2-5; maybe TRBD2 (5 bases). This CDR3 is 14 amino acids long. CDR1 is MNHNS and CDR2 is SASEGT in the germline V gene. V lost 7 bases and J 1 base, leaving 13 bases between the germline ends. DNA for the CDR3: TGTGCCAGCATCCATGCGGGCCTCCAAGAGACCCAGTACTTC. Translating it yields CASIHAGLQETQYF.

This chain joins TRBV5-6 and TRBJ1-2, with D perhaps matching TRBD1 (6 bases). Germline lookup yields CDR1 SGHDT and CDR2 YYEEEE. This CDR3 contains 16 residues. Trimming stripped 5 bases from V and 6 bases from J, with 23 bases between. The CDR3 DNA reads TGTGCCAGCAGAAGGGGTACAGCGACAGGTGCTAATGGCTACACCTTC. Translated, it gives CASRRGTATGANGYTF.

The genes are TRBV7-9 and TRBJ2-1, with TRBD2 matching 8 bases. The germline gives CDR1 SEHNR, CDR2 FQNEAQ (reference sequence). The CDR3 contains 17 residues. V was pared by 4 bases and J by 2 bases, with 10 bases of the junction left unmatched. The CDR3 DNA reads as TGTGCCAGCAGCTCCCCGCTAGCGGGTTTGGCCTACAATGAGCAGTTCTTC. Translating it yields CASSSPLAGLAYNEQFF.

V gene TRBV7-2 combines with J gene TRBJ2-1; 11 bases are a match to TRBD2. The CDR3 totals 15 residues. Germline V gives CDR1 SGHTA, CDR2 FQGNSA. V dropped 5 bases and J dropped 5; count of bases not matched to a gene: 5. The CDR3 DNA is TGTGCCAGCAGCACCACTAGCGGGGGTAACAATGAGCAGTTCTTC. Translation: CASSTTSGGNNEQFF.

The V and J genes are TRBV5-5 and TRBJ2-5, with TRBD1 matching over 10 bases. From germline, CDR1 is SGHKS and CDR2 YYEKEE (reference sequence). The V and J ends lost 4 bases and 4 bases, in that order; junction bases with no gene match: 4. The CDR3 runs 14 residues. The chain's CDR3 is CASSVDRGRETQYF. The CDR3 nucleotides are TGTGCCAGCAGCGTCGACAGGGGGCGAGAGACCCAGTACTTC.

V is TRBV15 and J is TRBJ1-1, with D perhaps TRBD1 (5 bases). Per the germline V gene, CDR1 is LNHNV and CDR2 is YYDKDF (reference sequence). The V end was cut by 1 base, the J end by 7 bases, with 13 bases between. This CDR3 is built from 14 residues. CDR3 in amino acids: CATSRVARDGEAFF. The CDR3 DNA reads as TGTGCCACCAGCAGAGTCGCCAGGGATGGTGAAGCTTTCTTT.

The chain employs TRBV12-2 and TRBJ1-4; TRBD1 was called by the table and not checked on the DNA. TRBV12-2 is flagged as a pseudogene. The CDR3 totals 15 residues. The CDR3 DNA sequence: TGTGCAAGTCGCCGGGGACAAAGGGGGAATGAAAAACTGTTTTTT. It yields the protein CASRRGQRGNEKLFF.

The chain combines TRBV27 with TRBJ1-2; the D is unclear. Trimming stripped 10 bases from V and 8 bases from J, with 11 bases between. Germline V gene sequence: CDR1 MNHEY, CDR2 SMNVEV (reference sequence). The CDR3 sequence is 10 residues long. The CDR3 DNA is TGTGCCACCTACTCTCGGGGCTACACCTTC. Its translation is CATYSRGYTF.

The CDR3 coding sequence is TGTGCCAGCAGTTTATCCTCGTTGGGACTAGCGGGGGGCTACGAGCAGTACTTC. This encodes CASSLSSLGLAGGYEQYF. The chain is built from TRBV27 and TRBJ2-7, with 15 bases identical to TRBD2. The CDR3 consists of 18 residues. Trimming at V came to 0 bases and at J to 3 bases, leaving 6 bases not matched to a gene. Germline CDR1 is MNHEY and CDR2 is SMNVEV (reference sequence).

There are a few counts of this clone. V is TRBV6-1 and J is TRBJ2-6, with D possibly TRBD2 on 6 matching bases. The V end was cut by 3 bases, the J end by 3 bases, with 9 bases between. This CDR3 is 15 amino acids long. From germline, CDR1 is MNHNS and CDR2 SASEGT. The CDR3 DNA reads as TGTGCCAGCAGTGAGGGGGGAAGTGGGGCCAACGTCCTGACTTTC. Its protein product is CASSEGGSGANVLTF.

The V call is TRBV19, the J call TRBJ1-1; TRBD1 agrees at 7 bases. Germline-derived CDR1 and CDR2 are LNHDA and SQIVND (reference sequence). Trimming took 5 bases from V and 4 from J; bases not matched to a gene: 10. The CDR3 sequence is 15 residues long. The CDR3 nucleotides are TGTGCCAGTAGTCAGGGGGTTCGGGGCGCCACTGAAGCTTTCTTT. Its protein is CASSQGVRGATEAFF.

The chain links TRBV7-9 to TRBJ1-1; 8 nucleotides agree with TRBD1. Germline V lookup: CDR1 SEHNR, CDR2 FQNEAQ (reference sequence). This CDR3 spans 12 amino acids. V gave up 6 bases and J gave up 11 bases; unmatched junction bases: 8. The CDR3, as DNA: TGTGCCAGCAGGACCGCAGGGGGCTCGGCTTTCTTT. Its translation is CASRTAGGSAFF.

This clone appeared a single time. The rearrangement uses TRBV12-5 and TRBJ1-4; D remains ambiguous. This CDR3 is 17 amino acids long. The V and J ends lost 3 bases and 4 bases respectively, with 18 bases between them. CDR1 is LGHNT, CDR2 FRNRAP, per germline. CDR3 residues: CASGLRSPGGSNEKLFF. Written as DNA, the CDR3 is TGTGCTAGTGGTTTACGGTCCCCAGGAGGAAGTAATGAAAAACTGTTTTTT.

The chain links TRBV10-2 to TRBJ2-6; D is ambiguous. Germline V gene lookup returns CDR1 WSHSY and CDR2 SAAADI. CDR3 length: 12 amino acids. V shed 10 bases and J shed 1 base, with 5 bases lying between them. CDR3 region: CAILSGANVLTF. The CDR3 DNA is TGCGCCATCCTTTCTGGGGCCAACGTCCTGACTTTC.

This sequence joins TRBV4-2 and TRBJ1-1; maybe TRBD1 (6 bases). This CDR3 has 16 residues. Trimming cost V 0 bases and J 5 bases, with 16 bases left between them. Germline V gene sequence: CDR1 LGHNA, CDR2 YNFKEQ. The CDR3 bases are TGTGCCAGCAGCCAAGATACATTTTCAGGGGCGACTGAAGCTTTCTTT. Translation gives CASSQDTFSGATEAFF.

The CDR3 reads CASSPIPSGDVDEQFF. In DNA form, the CDR3 reads TGTGCCAGCAGCCCCATTCCAAGCGGGGACGTAGATGAGCAGTTCTTC. The V call is TRBV7-3, the J call TRBJ2-1, with 7 nucleotides matching TRBD2. CDR1 and CDR2 (germline): SGHTA, FQGTGA. The ends lost 5 bases at V and 8 bases at J; junction bases unmatched: 15. The CDR3 is 16 amino acids.